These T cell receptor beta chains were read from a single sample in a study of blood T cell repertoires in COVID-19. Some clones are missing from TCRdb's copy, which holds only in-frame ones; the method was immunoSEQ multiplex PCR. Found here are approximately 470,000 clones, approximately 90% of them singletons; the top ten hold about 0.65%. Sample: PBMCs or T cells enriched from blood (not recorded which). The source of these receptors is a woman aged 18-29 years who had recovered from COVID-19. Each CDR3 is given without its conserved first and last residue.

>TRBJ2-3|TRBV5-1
ASSLTVSGTDTQY
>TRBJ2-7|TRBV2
ASSESRGGEQY
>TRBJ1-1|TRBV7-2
ASSRVGSDAF
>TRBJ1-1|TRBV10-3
AISEWPGVNTEAF
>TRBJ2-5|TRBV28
ASGAETQY
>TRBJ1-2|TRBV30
AWSVAPSYGYT
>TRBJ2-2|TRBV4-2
ASSRQLGAGGNTGELF
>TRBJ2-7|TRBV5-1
ASRKAGGPDEQY
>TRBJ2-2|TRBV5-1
ASSLEGDTLSTGELF
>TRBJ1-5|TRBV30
AWSAGGSNQPQH
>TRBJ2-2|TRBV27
ASSPGTGELF
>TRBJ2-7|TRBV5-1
ASSPLTGGSYEQY
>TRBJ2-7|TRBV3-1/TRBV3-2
ASSQPGQVYEQY
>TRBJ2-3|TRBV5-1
ASSLEGRVGRTDTQY
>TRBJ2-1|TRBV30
AWSEQRLRGGRAYNEQF
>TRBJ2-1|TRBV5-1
ASSLERGEQF
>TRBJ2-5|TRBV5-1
ASSLEGSGGHQETQY
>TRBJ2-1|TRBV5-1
ASSLAGGRTYNEQF
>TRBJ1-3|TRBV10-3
AISPQGYGNTIY
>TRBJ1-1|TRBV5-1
ASSLDTLNTEAF
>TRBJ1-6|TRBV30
AWTSDQALH
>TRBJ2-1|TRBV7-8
ASSFLRLKRGIYNEQF
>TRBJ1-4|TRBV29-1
SVGTGLSEKLF
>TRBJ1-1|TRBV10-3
AILLETGNTEAF
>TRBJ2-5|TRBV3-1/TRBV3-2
ASSPRGSGGEETQY
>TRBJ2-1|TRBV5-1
ASSVRGGRDNEQF